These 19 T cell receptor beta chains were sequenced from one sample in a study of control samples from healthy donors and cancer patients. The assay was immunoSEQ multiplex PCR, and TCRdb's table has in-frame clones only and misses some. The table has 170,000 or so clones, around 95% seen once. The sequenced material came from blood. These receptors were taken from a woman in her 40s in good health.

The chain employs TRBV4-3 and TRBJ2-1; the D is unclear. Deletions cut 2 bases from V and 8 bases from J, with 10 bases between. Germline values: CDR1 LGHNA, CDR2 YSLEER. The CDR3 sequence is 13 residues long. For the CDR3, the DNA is TGCGCCAGCAGCCAAAATTCCCAGGATGAGCAGTTCTTC. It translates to CASSQNSQDEQFF.

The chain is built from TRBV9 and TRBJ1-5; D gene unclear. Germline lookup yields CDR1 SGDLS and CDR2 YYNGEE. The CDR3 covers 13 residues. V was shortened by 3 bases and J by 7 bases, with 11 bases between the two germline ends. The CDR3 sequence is CASSEGPLQPQHF. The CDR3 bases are TGTGCCAGCAGCGAGGGTCCACTGCAGCCCCAGCATTTT.

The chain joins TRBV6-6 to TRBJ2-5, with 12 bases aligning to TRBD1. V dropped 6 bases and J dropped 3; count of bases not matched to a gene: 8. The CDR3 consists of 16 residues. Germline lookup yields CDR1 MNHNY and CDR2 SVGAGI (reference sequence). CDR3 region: CASRNSGTGGEETQYF. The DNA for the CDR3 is TGTGCCAGCAGAAACAGCGGGACAGGGGGCGAAGAGACCCAGTACTTC.

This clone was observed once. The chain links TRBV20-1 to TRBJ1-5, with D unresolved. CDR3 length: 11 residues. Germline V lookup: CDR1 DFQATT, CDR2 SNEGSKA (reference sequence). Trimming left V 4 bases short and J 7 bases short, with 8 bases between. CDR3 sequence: CSATNGQPQHF. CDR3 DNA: TGCAGTGCTACGAACGGGCAGCCCCAGCATTTT.

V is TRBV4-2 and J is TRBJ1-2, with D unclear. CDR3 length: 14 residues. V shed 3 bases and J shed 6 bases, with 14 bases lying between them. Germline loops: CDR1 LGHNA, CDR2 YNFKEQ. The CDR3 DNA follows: TGTGCCAGCAGCCAGGGAGACCGAGCGGATGGCTACACCTTC. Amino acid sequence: CASSQGDRADGYTF.

CDR3 coding DNA: TGTGCCAGCAGTACGACAGGGTCACCCCTCCACTTT. This translates into CASSTTGSPLHF. This sequence joins TRBV12-3 or TRBV12-4 and TRBJ1-6, with 7 bases matching TRBD1. There are 12 residues in the CDR3. The J segment lost 10 bases and the V segment lost 5 bases, leaving 2 bases of the junction unmatched.

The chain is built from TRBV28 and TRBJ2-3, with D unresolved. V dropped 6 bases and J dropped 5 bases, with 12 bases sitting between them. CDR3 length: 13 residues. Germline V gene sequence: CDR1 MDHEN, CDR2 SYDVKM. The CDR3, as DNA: TGTGCCAGCAGCCCGGATGGAAGAGATACGCAGTATTTT. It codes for CASSPDGRDTQYF.

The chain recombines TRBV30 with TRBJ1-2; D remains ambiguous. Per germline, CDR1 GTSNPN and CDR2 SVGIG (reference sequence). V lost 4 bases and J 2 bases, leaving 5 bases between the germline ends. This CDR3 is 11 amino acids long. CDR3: CAWIRNYGYTF. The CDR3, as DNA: TGTGCCTGGATTCGGAACTATGGCTACACCTTC.

This CDR3 reads CASSLPLAGGLEKETQYF. DNA of the CDR3: TGTGCCAGCAGCTTACCTCTAGCGGGGGGGCTGGAAAAAGAGACCCAGTACTTC. The chain links TRBV7-3 to TRBJ2-5; 12 nucleotides match TRBD2. V shed 2 bases and J 3 bases; nucleotides not matched to a gene: 10. Germline V lookup: CDR1 SGHTA, CDR2 FQGTGA. The CDR3 consists of 18 residues.

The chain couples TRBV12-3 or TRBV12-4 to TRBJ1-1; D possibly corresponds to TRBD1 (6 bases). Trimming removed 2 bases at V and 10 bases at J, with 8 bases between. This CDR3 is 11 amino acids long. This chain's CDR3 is CASSLKGVAFF. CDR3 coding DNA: TGTGCCAGCAGTTTAAAGGGGGTAGCTTTCTTT.

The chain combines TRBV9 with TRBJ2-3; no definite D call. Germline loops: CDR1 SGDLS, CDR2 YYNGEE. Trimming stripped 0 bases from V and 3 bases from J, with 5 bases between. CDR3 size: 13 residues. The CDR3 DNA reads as TGTGCCAGCAGCGTAGACCGGACAGATACGCAGTATTTT. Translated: CASSVDRTDTQYF.

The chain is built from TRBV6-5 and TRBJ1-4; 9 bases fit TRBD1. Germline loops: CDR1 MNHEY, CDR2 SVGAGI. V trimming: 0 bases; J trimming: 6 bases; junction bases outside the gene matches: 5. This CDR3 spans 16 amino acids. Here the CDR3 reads CASSYSTGQGDEKLFF. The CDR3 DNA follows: TGTGCCAGCAGTTACTCAACGGGACAGGGTGATGAAAAACTGTTTTTT.

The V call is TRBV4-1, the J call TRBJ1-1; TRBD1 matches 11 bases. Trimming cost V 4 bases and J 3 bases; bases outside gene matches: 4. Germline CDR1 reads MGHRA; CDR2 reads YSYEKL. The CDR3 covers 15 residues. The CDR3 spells CASSPWGQGDTEAFF. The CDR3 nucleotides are TGCGCCAGCAGCCCTTGGGGACAGGGGGACACTGAAGCTTTCTTT.

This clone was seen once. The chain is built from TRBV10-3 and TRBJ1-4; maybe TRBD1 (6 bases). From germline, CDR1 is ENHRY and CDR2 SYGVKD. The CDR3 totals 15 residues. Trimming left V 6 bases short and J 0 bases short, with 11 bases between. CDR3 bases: TGTGCCATCAGCAACACAGGGTCAACTAATGAAAAACTGTTTTTT. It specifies CAISNTGSTNEKLFF.

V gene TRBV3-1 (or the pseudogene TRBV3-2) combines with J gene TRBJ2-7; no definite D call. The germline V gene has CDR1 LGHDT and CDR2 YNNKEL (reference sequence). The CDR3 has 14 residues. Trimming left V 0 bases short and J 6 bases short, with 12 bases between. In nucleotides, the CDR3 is TGTGCCAGCAGCCAAGATGCTGTAAGCTTCGAGCAGTACTTC. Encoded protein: CASSQDAVSFEQYF.

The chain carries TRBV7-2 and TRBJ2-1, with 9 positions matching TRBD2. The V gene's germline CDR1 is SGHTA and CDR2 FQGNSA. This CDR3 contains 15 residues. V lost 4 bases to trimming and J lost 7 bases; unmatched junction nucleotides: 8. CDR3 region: CASSSKLAGRNEQFF. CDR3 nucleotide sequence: TGTGCCAGCAGCTCTAAACTAGCGGGCCGAAATGAGCAGTTCTTC.

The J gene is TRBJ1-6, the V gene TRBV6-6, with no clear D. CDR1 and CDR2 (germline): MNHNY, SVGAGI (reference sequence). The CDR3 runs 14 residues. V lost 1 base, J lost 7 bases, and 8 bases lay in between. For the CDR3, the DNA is TGTGCCAGCAGTTACTTGGAGACAAATTCACCCCTCCACTTT. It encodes CASSYLETNSPLHF.

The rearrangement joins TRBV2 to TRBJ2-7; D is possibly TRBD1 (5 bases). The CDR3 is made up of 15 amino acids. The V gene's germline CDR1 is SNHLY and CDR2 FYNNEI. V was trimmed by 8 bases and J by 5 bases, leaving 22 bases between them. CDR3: CASVMNSRVGDEQYF. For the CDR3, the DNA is TGTGCCAGCGTAATGAACAGCAGAGTAGGGGACGAGCAGTACTTC.

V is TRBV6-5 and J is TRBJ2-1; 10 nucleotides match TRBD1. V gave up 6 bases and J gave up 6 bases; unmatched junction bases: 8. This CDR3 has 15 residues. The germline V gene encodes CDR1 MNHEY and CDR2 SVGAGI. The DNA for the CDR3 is TGTGCCAGCAGGACGACAGGGGGCGCATTCAATGAGCAGTTCTTC. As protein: CASRTTGGAFNEQFF.